This TCR beta chain derives from a study of beta chain features in type 1 diabetes. CDR1 and CDR2 from the germline V gene are DFQATT and SNEGSKA (reference sequence). This CDR3 comprises 10 residues. The V gene lost 3 bases and the J gene lost 6 bases, with 6 bases spanning the gap. Sequenced material consisted of expressed TCRB transcripts (all of the isolated RNA was reverse transcribed). Libraries were prepared by immunoSEQ multiplex PCR; TCRdb keeps only in-frame clonotypes and omits some of them. The table lists over 120,000 clones, about 12% of them singletons. Notes on the study in general: Moderate yet significant TCRB CDR3 shortening was seen in Type 1 diabetes patients in all four CD4+ subsets.

This clone was found a few times. Its antigen remains unidentified. This receptor was taken from a man between 18 and 35 years old with type 1 diabetes. Sequences were obtained from central memory CD4+ T cells from blood. The chain recombines TRBV20-1 with TRBJ2-7; D remains ambiguous. CDR3 amino acids: CSASLPEQYF. CDR3 nucleotide sequence: TGCAGTGCTAGCCTCCCCGAGCAGTACTTC.